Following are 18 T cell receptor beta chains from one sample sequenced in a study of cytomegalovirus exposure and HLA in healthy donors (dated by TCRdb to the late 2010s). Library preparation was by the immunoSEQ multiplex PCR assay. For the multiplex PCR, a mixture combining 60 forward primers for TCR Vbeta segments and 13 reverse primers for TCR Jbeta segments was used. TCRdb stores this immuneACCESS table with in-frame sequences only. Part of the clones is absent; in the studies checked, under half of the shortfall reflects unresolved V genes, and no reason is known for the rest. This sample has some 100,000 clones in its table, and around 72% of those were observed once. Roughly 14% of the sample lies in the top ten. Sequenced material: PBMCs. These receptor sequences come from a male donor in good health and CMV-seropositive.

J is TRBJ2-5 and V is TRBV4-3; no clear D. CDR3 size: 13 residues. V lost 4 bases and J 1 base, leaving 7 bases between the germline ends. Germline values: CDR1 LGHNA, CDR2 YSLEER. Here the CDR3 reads CASSPRSQETQYF. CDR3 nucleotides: TGCGCCAGCAGCCCCCGGTCCCAAGAGACCCAGTACTTC.

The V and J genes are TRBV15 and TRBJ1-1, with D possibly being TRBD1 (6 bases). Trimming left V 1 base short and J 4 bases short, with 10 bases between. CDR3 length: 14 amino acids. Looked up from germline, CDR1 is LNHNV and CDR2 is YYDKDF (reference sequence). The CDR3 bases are TGTGCCACCAGCAGAGGACAGGTTGGCACTGAAGCTTTCTTT. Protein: CATSRGQVGTEAFF.

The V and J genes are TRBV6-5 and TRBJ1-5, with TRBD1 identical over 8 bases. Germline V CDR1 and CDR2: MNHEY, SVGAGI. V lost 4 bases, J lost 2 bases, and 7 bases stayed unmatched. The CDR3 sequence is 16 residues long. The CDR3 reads CASSSARGRGNQPQHF. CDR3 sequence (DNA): TGTGCCAGCAGTTCCGCCAGGGGGCGAGGCAATCAGCCCCAGCATTTT.

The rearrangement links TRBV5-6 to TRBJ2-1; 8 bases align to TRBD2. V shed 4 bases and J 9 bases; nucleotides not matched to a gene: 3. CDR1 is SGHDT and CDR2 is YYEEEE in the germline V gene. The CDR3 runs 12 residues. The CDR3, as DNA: TGTGCCAGCAGCCCGGGACTAGGTGAGCAGTTCTTC. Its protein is CASSPGLGEQFF.

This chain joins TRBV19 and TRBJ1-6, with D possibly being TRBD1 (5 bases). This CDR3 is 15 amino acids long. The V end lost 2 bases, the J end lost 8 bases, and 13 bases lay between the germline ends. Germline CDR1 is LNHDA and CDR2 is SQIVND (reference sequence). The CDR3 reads CASSILTGSDSPLHF. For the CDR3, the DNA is TGTGCCAGTAGTATATTAACAGGTTCCGATTCACCCCTCCACTTT.

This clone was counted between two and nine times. CDR3 sequence: CASLRGVGEAFF. In DNA form, the CDR3 reads TGTGCCAGTTTAAGGGGTGTAGGTGAAGCTTTCTTT. V usage is TRBV18 and J usage is TRBJ1-1, with D perhaps matching TRBD1 (5 bases). The CDR3 runs 12 residues. The ends were cut back, 9 bases at V and 7 bases at J, with 15 bases in the middle. Germline V gene data show CDR1 as KGHSH and CDR2 as LQKENI.

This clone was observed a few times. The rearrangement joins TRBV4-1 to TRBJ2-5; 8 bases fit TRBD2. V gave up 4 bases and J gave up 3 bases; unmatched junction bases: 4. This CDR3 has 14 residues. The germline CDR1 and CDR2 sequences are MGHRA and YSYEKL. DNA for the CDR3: TGCGCCAGCAGCCGTACGGGGGGGGAAGAGACCCAGTACTTC. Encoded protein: CASSRTGGEETQYF.

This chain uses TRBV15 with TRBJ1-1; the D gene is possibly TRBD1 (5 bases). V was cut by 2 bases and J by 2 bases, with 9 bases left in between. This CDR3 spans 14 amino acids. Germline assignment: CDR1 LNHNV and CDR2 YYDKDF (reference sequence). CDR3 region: CATSRRQINTEAFF. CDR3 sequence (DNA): TGTGCCACCAGCAGACGACAGATAAACACTGAAGCTTTCTTT.

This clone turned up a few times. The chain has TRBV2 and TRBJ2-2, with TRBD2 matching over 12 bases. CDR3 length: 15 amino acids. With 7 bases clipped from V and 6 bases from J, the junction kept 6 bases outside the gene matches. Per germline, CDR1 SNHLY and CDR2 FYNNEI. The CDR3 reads CASILASGGAGELFF. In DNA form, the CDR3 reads TGTGCCAGCATATTGGCTAGCGGGGGGGCCGGGGAGCTGTTTTTT.

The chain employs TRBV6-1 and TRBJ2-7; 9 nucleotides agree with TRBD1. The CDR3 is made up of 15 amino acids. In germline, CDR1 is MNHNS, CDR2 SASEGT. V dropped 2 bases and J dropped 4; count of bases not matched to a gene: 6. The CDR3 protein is CASSEQQGAEYEQYF. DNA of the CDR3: TGTGCCAGCAGTGAACAACAGGGGGCGGAGTACGAGCAGTACTTC.

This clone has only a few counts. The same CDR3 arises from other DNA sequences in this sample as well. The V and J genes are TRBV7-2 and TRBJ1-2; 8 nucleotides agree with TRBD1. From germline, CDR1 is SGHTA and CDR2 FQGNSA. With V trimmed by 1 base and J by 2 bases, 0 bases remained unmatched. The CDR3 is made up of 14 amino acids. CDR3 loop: CASSLGQGNYGYTF. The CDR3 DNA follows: TGTGCCAGCAGCTTAGGACAGGGGAACTATGGCTACACCTTC.

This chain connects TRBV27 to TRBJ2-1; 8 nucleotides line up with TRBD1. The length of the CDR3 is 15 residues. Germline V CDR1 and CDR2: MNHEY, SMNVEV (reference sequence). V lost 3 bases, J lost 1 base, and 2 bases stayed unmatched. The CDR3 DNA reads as TGTGCCAGCAGTTTTGGGACAGGATCCTACAATGAGCAGTTCTTC. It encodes CASSFGTGSYNEQFF.

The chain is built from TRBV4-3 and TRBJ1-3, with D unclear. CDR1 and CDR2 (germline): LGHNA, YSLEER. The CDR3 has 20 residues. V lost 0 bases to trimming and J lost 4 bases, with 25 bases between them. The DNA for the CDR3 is TGCGCCAGCAGCCAAGAGAGGCCAGGTAGCGGCTGGGTTGGCGGAAACACCATATATTTT. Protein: CASSQERPGSGWVGGNTIYF.

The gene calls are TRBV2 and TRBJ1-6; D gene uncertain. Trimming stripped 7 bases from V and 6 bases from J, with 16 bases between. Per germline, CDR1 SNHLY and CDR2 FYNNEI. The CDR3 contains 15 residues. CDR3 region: CASTGLGSSNSPLHF. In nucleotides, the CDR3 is TGTGCCAGCACGGGGTTGGGGTCATCTAATTCACCCCTCCACTTT.

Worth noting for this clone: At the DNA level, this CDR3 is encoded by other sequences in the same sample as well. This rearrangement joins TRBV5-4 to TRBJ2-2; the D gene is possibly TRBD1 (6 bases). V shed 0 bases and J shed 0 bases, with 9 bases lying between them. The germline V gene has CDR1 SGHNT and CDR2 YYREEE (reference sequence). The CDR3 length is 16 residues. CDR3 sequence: CASSLAQGTNTGELFF. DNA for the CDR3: TGTGCCAGCAGCTTGGCCCAGGGGACGAACACCGGGGAGCTGTTTTTT. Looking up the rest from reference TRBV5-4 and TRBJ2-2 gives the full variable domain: ETGVTQSPTHLIKTRGQQVTLRCSSQSGHNTVSWYQQALGQGPQFIFQYYREEENGRGNFPPRFSGLQFPNYSSELNVNALELDDSALYLCASSLAQGTNTGELFFGEGSRLTVL.

The CDR3 coding sequence is TGTGCCAGCAGCTCCACCACCGCGGGCCGCTATGGCTACACCTTC. Protein sequence: CASSSTTAGRYGYTF. The chain joins TRBV11-2 to TRBJ1-2, with D unresolved. CDR3 length: 15 residues. Germline CDR1 reads SGHAT; CDR2 reads FQNNGV. Trimming shortened V by 4 bases and J by 4 bases, and 16 bases separated the two germline ends.

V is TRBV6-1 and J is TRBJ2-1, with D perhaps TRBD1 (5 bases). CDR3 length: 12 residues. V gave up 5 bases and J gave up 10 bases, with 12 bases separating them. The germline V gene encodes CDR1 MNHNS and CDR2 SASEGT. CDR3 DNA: TGTGCCAGCAGTTCATTACAGGAAGAGCAGTTCTTC. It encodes CASSSLQEEQFF.

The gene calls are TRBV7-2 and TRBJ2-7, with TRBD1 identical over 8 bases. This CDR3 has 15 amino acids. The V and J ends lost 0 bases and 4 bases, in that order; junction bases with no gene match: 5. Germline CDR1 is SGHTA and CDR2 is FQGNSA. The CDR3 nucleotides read TGTGCCAGCAGCTTAGCTTCAGGGGGCAATTACGAGCAGTACTTC. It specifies CASSLASGGNYEQYF.